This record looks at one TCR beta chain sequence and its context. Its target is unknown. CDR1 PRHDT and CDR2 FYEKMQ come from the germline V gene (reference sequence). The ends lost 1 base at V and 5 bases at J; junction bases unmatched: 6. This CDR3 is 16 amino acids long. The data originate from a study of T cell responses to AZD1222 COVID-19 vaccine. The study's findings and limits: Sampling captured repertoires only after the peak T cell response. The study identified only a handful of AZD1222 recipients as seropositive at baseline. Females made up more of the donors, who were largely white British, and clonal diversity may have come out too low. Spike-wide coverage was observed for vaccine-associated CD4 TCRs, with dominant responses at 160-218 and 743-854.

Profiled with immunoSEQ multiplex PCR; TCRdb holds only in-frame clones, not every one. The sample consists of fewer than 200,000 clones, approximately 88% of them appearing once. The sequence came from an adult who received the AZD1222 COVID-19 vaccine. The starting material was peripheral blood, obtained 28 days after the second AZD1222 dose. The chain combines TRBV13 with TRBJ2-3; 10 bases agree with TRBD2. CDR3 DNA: TGTGCCAGCAGCTTAGATGGAGCGGGGGGGCAAGATACGCAGTATTTT. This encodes CASSLDGAGGQDTQYF.